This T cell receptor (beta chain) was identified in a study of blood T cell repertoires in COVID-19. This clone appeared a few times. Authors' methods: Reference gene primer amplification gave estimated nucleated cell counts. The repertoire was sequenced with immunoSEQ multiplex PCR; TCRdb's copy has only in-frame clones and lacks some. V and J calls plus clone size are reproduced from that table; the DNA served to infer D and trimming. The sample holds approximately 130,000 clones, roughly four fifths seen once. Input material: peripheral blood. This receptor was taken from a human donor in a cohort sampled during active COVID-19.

CDR3: CAWTNRARLNTEAFF. CDR3 in DNA: TGTGCCTGGACTAACAGGGCACGTCTGAACACTGAAGCTTTCTTT. The chain couples TRBV30 to TRBJ1-1; D is perhaps TRBD1 (6 bases). CDR1 and CDR2 (germline): GTSNPN, SVGIG (reference sequence). The V end lost 4 bases, the J end lost 0 bases, and 15 bases lay between the germline ends. The length of the CDR3 is 15 residues.